The following is a T cell receptor (beta chain) sequence with its context. Researchers ran the PCR with 60 Vbeta and 13 Jbeta primers. Assay used: immunoSEQ multiplex PCR; TCRdb lists only in-frame clones, some missing. The data contain approximately 240,000 clones, about three quarters of them singletons. This entry belongs to a study of cytomegalovirus exposure and HLA in healthy donors. With V trimmed by 7 bases and J by 0 bases, 6 bases remained unmatched. CDR1 is LNHDA, CDR2 SQIVND, per germline (reference sequence). This CDR3 is 15 amino acids long. The chain has TRBV19 and TRBJ1-3, with 7 bases lining up with TRBD1. The sequence was obtained from a woman aged 55-70 years in good health and CMV-seropositive. The sequenced sample consisted of PBMCs. This CDR3 reads CASIPGGSSGNTIYF. In DNA form, the CDR3 reads TGTGCCAGTATTCCAGGGGGATCCTCTGGAAACACCATATATTTT. Filled out from reference TRBV19 and TRBJ1-3, the complete variable domain reads DGGITQSPKYLFRKEGQNVTLSCEQNLNHDAMYWYRQDPGQGLRLIYYSQIVNDFQKGDIAEGYSVSREKKESFPLTVTSAQKNPTAFYLCASIPGGSSGNTIYFGEGSWLTVV.